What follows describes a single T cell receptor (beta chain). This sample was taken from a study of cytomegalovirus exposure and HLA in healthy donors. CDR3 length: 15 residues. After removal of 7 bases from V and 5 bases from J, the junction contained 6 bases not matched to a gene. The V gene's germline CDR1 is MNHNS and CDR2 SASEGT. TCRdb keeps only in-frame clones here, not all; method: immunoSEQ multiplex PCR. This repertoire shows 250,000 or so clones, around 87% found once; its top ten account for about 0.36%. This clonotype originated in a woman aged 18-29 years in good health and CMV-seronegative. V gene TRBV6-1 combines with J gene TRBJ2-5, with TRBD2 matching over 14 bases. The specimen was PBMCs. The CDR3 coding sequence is TGTGCCAGCACCGGACTAGCGGGGGGACGGGAGACCCAGTACTTC. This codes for CASTGLAGGRETQYF.